This note documents a single T cell receptor beta chain sequence. Template material for amplifying TCR beta CDR3 regions consisted of RNA transcripts. The HTBI set primed first-round TCR CDR3 RT-PCR. TCRdb recomputed calls from the multiplex PCR reads with MiXCR, one row per CDR3 protein. Among 800,000 or so distinct CDR3 sequences listed, around 39% were seen once. In making diagnoses, clinical symptoms, serum thyroxine and TRAb, thyroid ultrasound and orbital computed tomography were all used. This sample was included in a study of T cells in Graves' hyperthyroidism and ophthalmopathy. CDR3 length equals 13 residues. Germline lookup yields CDR1 SQVTM and CDR2 ANQGSEA. V lost 4 bases to trimming and J lost 8 bases, with 17 bases between them.

Sequencing was performed on blood. V usage is TRBV29-1 and J usage is TRBJ1-2, with D possibly being TRBD1 (5 bases). The TCR was taken from a man younger than 30 with Graves' hyperthyroidism. The CDR3 DNA reads as TGCAGCGTTGTTCGGGACGACCTCTACGGCTACACCTTC. Its protein is CSVVRDDLYGYTF.